This TCR beta chain was retrieved from a study of regulatory T cells in long-lasting Graves disease. Study-level information: Graves' patients who were just diagnosed had used antithyroid drugs for under 3 months.

This CDR3 region has 16 residues. CDR1 is SGHRS, CDR2 YFSETQ, per germline. Construction of TCR beta libraries relied on iRepertoire HTBI primers and on Arm-PCR targeting CDR3 regions. TCRdb re-called the multiplex PCR reads with MiXCR, one entry per CDR3 protein. The sample lists 500,000 to 700,000 distinct CDR3 sequences, roughly 16% seen once, with 15% to 20% in the top ten. This sample's time point: newly diagnosed GD, antithyroid drugs for less than 3 months. The TCR library was made from RNA extracted from PBMCs. In its sample, this clonotype was seen many times. The junction does not match germline at one end; this may be a read error. The sample was also reused in another study, on T cells in Graves' hyperthyroidism and ophthalmopathy. That source reports: HTBI primers drove first-round RT-PCR of the TCR CDR3.

The source was peripheral blood mononuclear cells (PBMCs), collected at new diagnosis, from a patient treated with antithyroid drugs. This TCR was recovered from a young woman with Graves disease. The chain joins TRBV5-1 to TRBJ1-5; 7 nucleotides agree with TRBD1. The CDR3 DNA sequence: TGTGCCAGCAGCTGGGGGGGACAGAATCTTAATCAGCCCCAGCATTTT. This encodes CASSWGGQNLNQPQHF.